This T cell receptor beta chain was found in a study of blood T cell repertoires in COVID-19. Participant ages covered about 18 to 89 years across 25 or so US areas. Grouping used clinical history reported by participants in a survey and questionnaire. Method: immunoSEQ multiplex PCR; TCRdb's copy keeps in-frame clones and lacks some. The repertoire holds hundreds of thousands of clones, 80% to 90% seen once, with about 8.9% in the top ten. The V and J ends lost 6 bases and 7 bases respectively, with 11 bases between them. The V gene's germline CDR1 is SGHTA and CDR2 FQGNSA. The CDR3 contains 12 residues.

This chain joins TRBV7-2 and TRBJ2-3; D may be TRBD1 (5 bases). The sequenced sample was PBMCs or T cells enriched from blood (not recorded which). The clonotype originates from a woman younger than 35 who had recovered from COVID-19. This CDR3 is CASSREDNTQYF. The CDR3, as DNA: TGTGCCAGCAGTCGTGAGGACAATACGCAGTATTTT.